This T cell receptor (beta chain) was captured in a study of blood T cell repertoires in COVID-19. Turning to the study itself: From T cells, B-cell-depleted T cells, or PBMCs came the material, which was cDNA or gDNA.

Germline V CDR1 and CDR2: SGHTA, FQGNSA. The CDR3 loop spans 16 amino acids. Trimming shortened V by 5 bases and J by 6 bases, and 19 bases separated the two germline ends. Sequencing used immunoSEQ multiplex PCR; TCRdb keeps in-frame clones, though not all of them. Of approximately 250,000 clones detected, 85% to 90% appear once; the ten largest clones hold around 5.1%. The chain links TRBV7-2 to TRBJ2-2; D might be TRBD1 (5 bases). This clonotype originated in a woman aged 60-75 years with COVID-19, enrolled during active disease. The specimen was peripheral blood. The CDR3 reads CASSAGGAPLSGELFF. The CDR3 nucleotides read TGTGCCAGCAGCGCTGGTGGGGCCCCTCTGTCCGGGGAGCTGTTTTTT.